The 28 T cell receptor beta chains listed next were all sequenced from one sample in a study of regulatory T cells in long-lasting Graves disease. Relying on iRepertoire HTBI primers and Arm-PCR of CDR3 regions, the team built TCR beta libraries. Via MiXCR, TCRdb re-called the multiplex PCR reads, giving one row per CDR3 protein. In the table there are 350,000 to 400,000 distinct CDR3 sequences, around 15% of which are singletons. Stated time point: newly diagnosed GD, antithyroid drugs for less than 3 months. PBMC RNA was the source of the TCR library. Sequencing was performed on peripheral blood mononuclear cells (PBMCs), taken at new diagnosis, from a patient treated with antithyroid drugs. Every receptor here comes from a female donor with Graves disease.

This clonotype has a handful of counts. The chain employs TRBV19 and TRBJ2-7; tentatively, D is TRBD1 (6 bases). CDR1 is LNHDA and CDR2 is SQIVND in the germline V gene (reference sequence). Trimming left V 6 bases short and J 5 bases short, with 14 bases between. The CDR3 sequence is 13 residues long. The chain's CDR3 is CASRNYPGDEQYF. The DNA of the CDR3 is TGTGCCAGTAGAAACTACCCAGGGGACGAGCAGTACTTC.

This clonotype was seen at least ten times. The V and J genes are TRBV27 and TRBJ2-1; 9 bases are a match to TRBD2. Looked up from germline, CDR1 is MNHEY and CDR2 is SMNVEV (reference sequence). The junction had 3 bases not matched to a gene; V was cut back by 6 bases and J by 9 bases. The CDR3 contains 12 residues. The CDR3 region has the DNA TGTGCCAGCAGCTCTAGCGGGACTGAGCAGTTCTTC. This encodes CASSSSGTEQFF.

To note about this clonotype: A much more abundant neighbour one base away suggests this may be a read error. This chain links TRBV5-1 with TRBJ2-7; no clear D. Germline values: CDR1 SGHRS, CDR2 YFSETQ. The CDR3 is made up of 17 amino acids. CDR3 loop: CAGSQDWGGSSLYEQYF. The CDR3 DNA reads TGCGCCGGCAGCCAAGATTGGGGTGGCTCGTCTCTCTACGAGCAGTACTTC.

This clonotype was recorded many times. A read error may produce the germline difference seen at one junction end. The chain couples TRBV12-3 or TRBV12-4 to TRBJ2-3; no firm D call. The CDR3 covers 13 residues. CDR3: CASSLVSPDTQYF. Written as DNA, the CDR3 is TGTGCCAGCAGCTTAGTCTCCCCAGATACGCAGTATTTT.

This clonotype occurred many times. This chain uses TRBV12-3 or TRBV12-4 with TRBJ1-2; the D is unclear. The V gene lost 5 bases and the J gene lost 4 bases, with 11 bases spanning the gap. CDR3 size: 13 residues. Here the CDR3 reads CASSLDSVYGYTF. Here the CDR3 DNA reads TGTGCCAGCAGTCTAGATTCCGTCTATGGCTACACCTTC.

The chain combines TRBV11-1 with TRBJ2-1; no definite D call. The length of the CDR3 is 15 residues. Trimming cost V 0 bases and J 7 bases, with 13 bases left between them. Germline V gene data show CDR1 as SGHAT and CDR2 as FQDESV (reference sequence). The CDR3 DNA follows: TGTGCCAGCAGCTTAGCGAAAGGGTATGGGAATGAGCAGTTCTTC. It is translated as CASSLAKGYGNEQFF.

This clonotype has at least ten counts. The chain couples TRBV5-1 to TRBJ2-3; D assignment may be TRBD1 or TRBD2 (5 bases each). The CDR3 length is 15 residues. V lost 1 base and J 2 bases, leaving 11 bases between the germline ends. Germline values: CDR1 SGHRS, CDR2 YFSETQ. The CDR3 DNA follows: TGCGCCAGCAGCTTGTTGAGAGGGGACACAGATACGCAGTATTTT. It specifies CASSLLRGDTDTQYF.

To note about this clonotype: As the CDR3 is not closed by the conserved phenylalanine or tryptophan, this likely results from a read error. The J gene is TRBJ2-1, the V gene TRBV5-1; the D gene is possibly TRBD1 (5 bases). The CDR3 covers 15 residues. From germline, CDR1 is SGHRS and CDR2 YFSETQ. The V end was cut by 3 bases, the J end by 4 bases, with 14 bases between. In nucleotides, the CDR3 is TGCGCCAGCAGCTCGACAGTCGGACCATACAATGAGCAGTTCCTC. Protein sequence: CASSSTVGPYNEQFL.

Turning to this clonotype: This likely reflects a read error, since a far larger clone is one base away. The CDR3 ends on some other residue instead of the conserved phenylalanine or tryptophan, so this is likely a read error. The chain is built from TRBV11-2 and TRBJ2-1; D remains unclear. The DNA end favors TRBJ2-5, so the J call may be wrong. The CDR3 is 13 amino acids. The germline CDR1 and CDR2 sequences are SGHAT and FQNNGV. The CDR3 DNA is TGTGCCAGCAGCTTCACAGCCCAAGAGACCCAGTACCTC. Protein product: CASSFTAQETQYL.

This clonotype was detected many times. V and J are TRBV7-9 and TRBJ1-6, with D possibly TRBD1 on 6 matching bases. The length of the CDR3 is 14 residues. Deletions cut 5 bases from V and 6 bases from J, with 11 bases between. CDR1 is SEHNR and CDR2 is FQNEAQ in the germline V gene (reference sequence). Written as DNA, the CDR3 is TGTGCCAGCAGCCAGGACAGTTTTAATTCACCCCTCCACTTT. Its protein product is CASSQDSFNSPLHF.

This clonotype was counted ten times or more. The chain links TRBV7-9 to TRBJ1-2; possibly TRBD1 for D (5 bases). The CDR3 covers 13 residues. V was shortened by 5 bases and J by 4 bases, with 11 bases between the two germline ends. Germline CDR1 reads SEHNR; CDR2 reads FQNEAQ (reference sequence). DNA for the CDR3: TGTGCCAGCAGCACACAGGTCTTCTATGGCTACACCTTC. Its translation: CASSTQVFYGYTF. Combining the CDR3 with reference TRBV7-9 and TRBJ1-2 gives the whole variable domain DTGVSQNPRHKITKRGQNVTFRCDPISEHNRLYWYRQTLGQGPEFLTYFQNEAQLEKSRLLSDRFSAERPKGSFSTLEIQRTEQGDSAMYLCASSTQVFYGYTFGSGTRLTVV.

This clonotype was seen a few times. The chain combines TRBV20-1 with TRBJ2-5; TRBD2 agrees at 10 bases. This CDR3 comprises 14 residues. V trimming: 4 bases; J trimming: 4 bases; junction bases outside the gene matches: 6. Germline V CDR1 and CDR2: DFQATT, SNEGSKA (reference sequence). The CDR3 coding sequence is TGCAGTGCTAACCTAGCGGGAGTAGGAGAGACCCAGTACTTC. Its protein product is CSANLAGVGETQYF.

This clonotype was recorded a few times. This chain links TRBV18 with TRBJ1-6; D gene unclear. The V gene's germline CDR1 is KGHSH and CDR2 LQKENI. The CDR3 is 14 amino acids. The ends were cut back, 6 bases at V and 7 bases at J, with 13 bases in the middle. CDR3 in DNA: TGTGCCAGCTCTAGATCCCCGTCAAATTCACCCCTCCACTTT. Protein: CASSRSPSNSPLHF.

This clonotype was detected ten times or more. The chain joins TRBV6-1 to TRBJ2-3; D is unclear. The CDR3 covers 18 residues. The germline V and J ends were trimmed by 3 bases and 0 bases, with 19 bases remaining between them. Germline V gene sequence: CDR1 MNHNS, CDR2 SASEGT. CDR3 amino acids: CASSDPLRTKDSTDTQYF. CDR3 DNA: TGTGCCAGCAGTGACCCCCTCCGAACCAAAGATAGCACAGATACGCAGTATTTT.

This clonotype has at least ten counts. V is TRBV10-3 and J is TRBJ2-5; perhaps D is TRBD1 or TRBD2 (5 bases each). This CDR3 is 15 amino acids long. Trimming cost V 3 bases and J 3 bases, with 14 bases left between them. Germline V gene sequence: CDR1 ENHRY, CDR2 SYGVKD. CDR3 nucleotides: TGTGCCATCAGTGAACTGGGACGCAGGAAAGAGACCCAGTACTTC. Encoded protein: CAISELGRRKETQYF.

A few counts support this clonotype. The germline gene is not matched at one end of the junction; a read error may be the cause. V and J are TRBV25-1 and TRBJ1-2, with D tentatively TRBD1 (6 bases). The germline V gene has CDR1 MGHDK and CDR2 SYGVNS. The CDR3 has 15 amino acids. DNA for the CDR3: TGTGCCAGCAGTGACACGGAACCCCCAGGGGTTTCCCCTCTTTTC. Translating it yields CASSDTEPPGVSPLF.

The sample holds many counts of this clonotype. The rearrangement uses TRBV13 and TRBJ2-3, with 10 bases identical to TRBD2. Germline CDR1 reads PRHDT; CDR2 reads FYEKMQ (reference sequence). V trimming: 1 base; J trimming: 3 bases; junction bases outside the gene matches: 7. This CDR3 spans 17 amino acids. CDR3 in amino acids: CASSLELAGATTDTQYF. The CDR3 DNA follows: TGTGCCAGCAGCTTAGAGCTAGCGGGGGCGACAACAGATACGCAGTATTTT.

This clonotype was observed a handful of times. The chain carries TRBV7-8 and TRBJ1-2; D remains ambiguous. Trimming removed 2 bases from V and 6 bases from J, with 16 bases in between. Germline values: CDR1 SGHVS, CDR2 FQNEAQ. There are 15 residues in the CDR3. For the CDR3, the DNA is TGTGCCAGCAGCTTAAATCTACGGGATCGCCATGGCTACACCTTC. This translates into CASSLNLRDRHGYTF.

Ten or more counts support this clonotype. The chain links TRBV5-1 to TRBJ1-1; 7 bases line up with TRBD1. CDR1 SGHRS and CDR2 YFSETQ come from the germline V gene. V gave up 2 bases and J gave up 3 bases; unmatched junction bases: 7. This CDR3 has 15 amino acids. The CDR3 coding sequence is TGCGCCAGCAGCTTCGCGGGGCAGGGGGACACTGAAGCTTTCTTT. Its protein product is CASSFAGQGDTEAFF.

The chain is built from TRBV7-9 and TRBJ2-7; 12 bases map to TRBD2. This CDR3 has 17 residues. V lost 5 bases to trimming and J lost 0 bases; unmatched junction nucleotides: 8. Germline CDR1 and CDR2: SEHNR and FQNEAQ (reference sequence). CDR3 region: CASSPPPGLAGSYEQYF. CDR3 nucleotides: TGTGCCAGCAGCCCCCCTCCGGGACTAGCGGGCTCCTACGAGCAGTACTTC.

This clonotype appeared many times. The chain links TRBV12-3 or TRBV12-4 to TRBJ2-3; D could derive from TRBD1 or TRBD2 (5 bases each). The CDR3 covers 13 residues. V gave up 8 bases and J gave up 1 base, with 10 bases separating them. In DNA form, the CDR3 reads TGTGCCAGCGGGAGAGGGGGCACAGATACGCAGTATTTT. Translating gives CASGRGGTDTQYF.

This clonotype has just a few counts. The chain carries TRBV9 and TRBJ2-3, with 8 positions matching TRBD1. The CDR3 covers 14 residues. J was trimmed by 2 bases and V by 7 bases; bases with no gene match: 6. Per germline, CDR1 SGDLS and CDR2 YYNGEE. This CDR3 is CASGDRTNTDTQYF. For the CDR3, the DNA is TGTGCCAGCGGGGACAGGACTAACACAGATACGCAGTATTTT.

This clonotype was detected ten times or more. The CDR3 nucleotides read TGCGCCAGCAGTCGACGTACTAGCGGACCTACCGGGGAGCTGTTTTTT. It is translated as CASSRRTSGPTGELFF. The chain uses TRBV5-1 and TRBJ2-2, with 8 bases that match TRBD2. The V gene's germline CDR1 is SGHRS and CDR2 YFSETQ. CDR3 size: 16 residues. The ends lost 5 bases at V and 5 bases at J; junction bases unmatched: 11.

V usage is TRBV5-5 and J usage is TRBJ1-4; the match to TRBD1 covers 10 bases. From germline, CDR1 is SGHKS and CDR2 YYEKEE (reference sequence). CDR3 size: 17 residues. After removal of 4 bases from V and 3 bases from J, the junction contained 9 bases not matched to a gene. The DNA of the CDR3 is TGTGCCAGCAGCACCCCGACAGGGGGCATGGCTAATGAAAAACTGTTTTTT. Residues: CASSTPTGGMANEKLFF.

The chain couples TRBV12-3 or TRBV12-4 to TRBJ1-3, with D possibly being TRBD1 (5 bases). V was cut by 0 bases and J by 0 bases, with 21 bases left in between. The CDR3 contains 20 residues. CDR3 protein: CASSLARRALTGSSGNTIYF. In DNA, the CDR3 is TGTGCCAGCAGTTTAGCCCGCCGGGCTCTCACAGGCTCCTCTGGAAACACCATATATTTT.

The CDR3 coding sequence is TGTGCCAGCAGCCCGGGACTAGCGGGGGCCCGAGAGACCCAGTACTTC. It specifies CASSPGLAGARETQYF. The chain carries TRBV7-9 and TRBJ2-5; 14 nucleotides match TRBD2. The CDR3 contains 16 residues. Germline V gives CDR1 SEHNR, CDR2 FQNEAQ (reference sequence). Germline trimming cut 5 bases from V and 4 bases from J; bases unmatched to any gene: 6. Full variable domain (outside the CDR3, taken from reference TRBV7-9 and TRBJ2-5): DTGVSQNPRHKITKRGQNVTFRCDPISEHNRLYWYRQTLGQGPEFLTYFQNEAQLEKSRLLSDRFSAERPKGSFSTLEIQRTEQGDSAMYLCASSPGLAGARETQYFGPGTRLLVL.

This clonotype appeared many times. The chain links TRBV5-1 to TRBJ1-6; TRBD1 is a possible D gene (5 bases). The V gene lost 4 bases and the J gene lost 6 bases, with 20 bases spanning the gap. The germline CDR1 and CDR2 sequences are SGHRS and YFSETQ. CDR3 size: 17 residues. The CDR3 DNA reads TGCGCCAGCAGCGGAGAACTGACAGCCGGGACTAATTCACCCCTCCACTTT. Translation: CASSGELTAGTNSPLHF.

This clonotype was detected ten times or more. The chain combines TRBV12-3 or TRBV12-4 with TRBJ2-1; 7 nucleotides agree with TRBD1. Losses at the gene ends were 5 bases for V and 3 bases for J; bases not matched to a gene: 4. The CDR3 extends over 14 amino acids. The chain's CDR3 is CASSPRDSYNEQFF. The CDR3 DNA follows: TGTGCCAGCAGTCCCAGGGACAGCTACAATGAGCAGTTCTTC.